This T cell receptor beta chain was sequenced for a study of a mutant IDH1 vaccine in newly diagnosed glioma. Study observations and caveats: Immune responses arising from the vaccine appeared in 90% to 95% of patients.

Details on this clone: What it recognizes is unknown.

CDR1 and CDR2 from the germline V gene are LGHNA and YSLEER. The V end lost 0 bases, the J end lost 4 bases, and 7 bases lay between the germline ends. The CDR3 totals 13 residues. The time point here: baseline, week 1 (first vaccination visit). Treatment of the sample: pre-vaccination baseline after standard-of-care therapy. Sequencing used immunoSEQ multiplex PCR; TCRdb keeps in-frame clones, though not all of them. This table has roughly 68,000 clones, around 74% appearing once. The chain couples TRBV4-3 to TRBJ2-7; D remains unclear. This TCR derives from a man between 45 and 60 years old with glioma. The sample was PBMCs, taken from a glioma patient treated with radiotherapy, temozolomide or both. Written as DNA, the CDR3 is TGCGCCAGCAGCCAAGATAAGGGTTACGAGCAGTACTTC. Residues: CASSQDKGYEQYF.